A single sample gave rise to the 10 T cell receptor beta chains below, sequenced in a study of radiation and T cells in renal cell carcinoma. Sample time point: blood 4 weeks post-SBRT, at nephrectomy. Treatment reported: 15 Gy SBRT to primary tumor, nephrectomy 4 weeks later. Some clones are missing from TCRdb's copy, which holds only in-frame ones; the method was immunoSEQ multiplex PCR. The table lists about 83,000 clones, approximately 87% of them singletons. The sample in question was blood, obtained from a patient whose treatment included radiotherapy and nephrectomy. All receptors come from a woman aged 55 to 70 with renal cell carcinoma.

The chain uses TRBV5-1 and TRBJ2-7, with no clear D. V was shortened by 0 bases and J by 3 bases, with 10 bases between the two germline ends. This CDR3 comprises 14 residues. The germline V gene has CDR1 SGHRS and CDR2 YFSETQ. The CDR3 loop reads CASSLEGLSYEQYF. The CDR3 coding sequence is TGCGCCAGCAGCTTGGAAGGGTTGAGCTACGAGCAGTACTTC.

V gene TRBV6-1 combines with J gene TRBJ2-7; 7 nucleotides align to TRBD1. Germline V lookup: CDR1 MNHNS, CDR2 SASEGT. The ends lost 6 bases at V and 3 bases at J; junction bases unmatched: 5. CDR3 length equals 13 residues. CDR3 DNA: TGTGCCAGCAGCGGGACAGTTTTCTACGAGCAGTACTTC. It specifies CASSGTVFYEQYF.

The chain uses TRBV12-5 and TRBJ1-2, with a possible D match to TRBD1 (6 bases). CDR1 is LGHNT and CDR2 is FRNRAP in the germline V gene. V was cut by 0 bases and J by 6 bases, with 11 bases left in between. This CDR3 contains 14 residues. The CDR3 DNA is TGTGCTAGTGGTTTGGTAGGGGGGTTTGATGGCTACACCTTC. Translation gives CASGLVGGFDGYTF.

This clone was counted once. This chain uses TRBV28 with TRBJ1-1; D unresolved. Germline assignment: CDR1 MDHEN and CDR2 SYDVKM. There are 15 residues in the CDR3. V lost 2 bases and J 4 bases, leaving 14 bases between the germline ends. The CDR3 coding sequence is TGTGCCAGCAGTTTAGGCGGTATGGGAGGCACTGAAGCTTTCTTT. Protein sequence: CASSLGGMGGTEAFF.

The chain combines TRBV2 with TRBJ2-3; D not certain. V was clipped by 3 bases and J by 2 bases, with 12 bases between them. This CDR3 is built from 15 residues. CDR1 is SNHLY and CDR2 is FYNNEI in the germline V gene. The CDR3, as DNA: TGTGCCAGCAGTGATGTGGCGAAAGCCACAGATACGCAGTATTTT. Its translation is CASSDVAKATDTQYF.

V gene TRBV4-1 combines with J gene TRBJ2-3; the D gene is possibly TRBD2 (5 bases). This CDR3 region has 17 residues. Germline lookup yields CDR1 MGHRA and CDR2 YSYEKL. Trimming pared 0 bases from V and 2 bases from J, leaving 15 bases between. CDR3 DNA: TGCGCCAGCAGCCAAGAAATGACGCGAGACTACACAGATACGCAGTATTTT. Translation gives CASSQEMTRDYTDTQYF.

This chain links TRBV7-9 with TRBJ2-3; 7 bases are shared with TRBD1. V lost 8 bases to trimming and J lost 4 bases; unmatched junction nucleotides: 6. The germline gives CDR1 SEHNR, CDR2 FQNEAQ (reference sequence). There are 13 residues in the CDR3. The CDR3 nucleotides are TGTGCCAGCGAGTACAGGGGATCAGATACGCAGTATTTT. This translates into CASEYRGSDTQYF.

The V gene is TRBV27, the J gene TRBJ1-4, with D possibly being TRBD1 (5 bases). CDR3 length equals 15 residues. Trimming pared 6 bases from V and 5 bases from J, leaving 16 bases between. The germline V gene encodes CDR1 MNHEY and CDR2 SMNVEV (reference sequence). The DNA of the CDR3 is TGTGCCAGCAGCCGCGTAAGGGGATCGAATGAAAAACTGTTTTTT. It is translated as CASSRVRGSNEKLFF.

The chain has TRBV6-1 and TRBJ2-5, with D tentatively TRBD2 (7 bases). The CDR3 sequence is 18 residues long. Trimming cost V 1 base and J 1 base, with 19 bases left between them. Germline loops: CDR1 MNHNS, CDR2 SASEGT. This CDR3 reads CASSEEPVGGAIQETQYF. DNA for the CDR3: TGTGCCAGCAGTGAAGAACCCGTTGGGGGGGCGATCCAAGAGACCCAGTACTTC.

J is TRBJ2-7 and V is TRBV7-6; perhaps D is TRBD1 or TRBD2 (6 bases each). This CDR3 spans 13 amino acids. The V gene lost 0 bases and the J gene lost 4 bases, with 7 bases spanning the gap. Germline V CDR1 and CDR2: SGHVS, FNYEAQ. The CDR3, as DNA: TGTGCCAGCAGCTTAGCAGGGGGGTACGAGCAGTACTTC. This sequence encodes CASSLAGGYEQYF.